These 18 T cell receptor beta chains came from one sample sequenced in a study of blood T cell repertoires in COVID-19. Assay: immunoSEQ multiplex PCR; the TCRdb copy retains only in-frame clones and omits some. Found here are 350,000 to 400,000 clones, about nine tenths of them singletons; the top ten hold 0.7% to 0.95%. Sequenced sample: PBMCs or T cells enriched from blood (not recorded which). These receptors were collected from a woman between 40 and 50 years old who had been exposed to COVID-19.

This chain uses TRBV6-2 or TRBV6-3 with TRBJ2-3; maybe TRBD2 (6 bases). Germline lookup yields CDR1 MNHEY and CDR2 SVGEGT. The CDR3 length is 15 residues. The germline V and J ends were trimmed by 2 bases and 2 bases, with 11 bases remaining between them. The DNA for the CDR3 is TGTGCCAGCAGTTACGTAGGCGGGACCACAGATACGCAGTATTTT. Translation gives CASSYVGGTTDTQYF.

With respect to this clone: The DNA is omitted, as the CDR3 cannot be located on it reliably, and the CDR3 follows TCRdb's listing. The J gene is TRBJ1-5, the V gene TRBV21-1; the D call in the table, TRBD1, was not verified against the DNA. TRBV21-1 is tagged as a pseudogene. The CDR3 has 20 amino acids, counting both end residues. CDR3 residues: CASSKGPEDRVGSGNQPQHF.

The gene calls are TRBV27 and TRBJ2-2; 8 bases align to TRBD2. Losses at the gene ends were 3 bases for V and 8 bases for J; bases not matched to a gene: 11. CDR1 is MNHEY, CDR2 SMNVEV, per germline (reference sequence). This CDR3 comprises 16 residues. CDR3 DNA sequence: TGTGCCAGCAGTTTTTTTGGGGCGGGAGGATTGGGGGAGCTGTTTTTT. Amino acids: CASSFFGAGGLGELFF.

The chain uses TRBV7-9 and TRBJ2-1, with D perhaps TRBD2 (6 bases). Trimming took off 5 bases at V and 10 bases at J, with 15 bases between the two ends. The CDR3 is 13 residues long. Germline V CDR1 and CDR2: SEHNR, FQNEAQ (reference sequence). CDR3 in DNA: TGTGCCAGCAGCCTGTGGGACGGGAGAGAGCAGTTCTTC. The encoded protein is CASSLWDGREQFF. The full variable domain, its missing parts supplied by reference TRBV7-9 and TRBJ2-1, is DTGVSQNPRHKITKRGQNVTFRCDPISEHNRLYWYRQTLGQGPEFLTYFQNEAQLEKSRLLSDRFSAERPKGSFSTLEIQRTEQGDSAMYLCASSLWDGREQFFGPGTRLTVL.

This clone is a singleton in its sample. The chain is built from TRBV2 and TRBJ1-6; TRBD1 matches 9 bases. After removal of 10 bases from V and 9 bases from J, the junction contained 7 bases not matched to a gene. The germline gives CDR1 SNHLY, CDR2 FYNNEI. This CDR3 has 13 residues. In DNA, the CDR3 is TGTGCCACCCAGGACAGGGGAAGTTCACCCCTCCACTTT. The encoded protein is CATQDRGSSPLHF.

For the CDR3, the DNA is TGTGCCAGCACGGGAGTAGGACCCCAGCATTTT. The encoded protein is CASTGVGPQHF. The chain joins TRBV2 to TRBJ1-5; D gene unclear. V gave up 7 bases and J gave up 10 bases, with 11 bases separating them. The CDR3 length is 11 residues. CDR1 and CDR2 (germline): SNHLY, FYNNEI.

The V and J genes are TRBV18 and TRBJ2-1; TRBD2 agrees at 7 bases. CDR1 is KGHSH, CDR2 LQKENI, per germline. Germline trimming cut 3 bases from V and 7 bases from J; bases unmatched to any gene: 6. This CDR3 is built from 14 residues. The CDR3 spells CASSPIQGGNEQFF. The CDR3 bases are TGTGCCAGCTCACCGATCCAGGGAGGGAATGAGCAGTTCTTC.

The rearrangement uses TRBV10-2 and TRBJ2-1; 11 nucleotides align to TRBD2. V trimming: 5 bases; J trimming: 6 bases; junction bases outside the gene matches: 6. There are 15 residues in the CDR3. Germline-derived CDR1 and CDR2 are WSHSY and SAAADI. The chain's CDR3 is CASSLSGTSGNEQFF. CDR3 sequence (DNA): TGCGCCAGCAGTCTTTCCGGGACTAGCGGCAATGAGCAGTTCTTC.

V usage is TRBV19 and J usage is TRBJ2-3; the match to TRBD1 covers 7 bases. The CDR3 has 15 residues. With 8 bases clipped from V and 0 bases from J, the junction kept 8 bases outside the gene matches. Germline V gene lookup returns CDR1 LNHDA and CDR2 SQIVND (reference sequence). This CDR3 reads CASGQVGVSTDTQYF. CDR3 in DNA: TGTGCCAGTGGACAGGTTGGGGTTAGCACAGATACGCAGTATTTT. The full variable domain, in which reference TRBV19 and TRBJ2-3 provide the parts outside the CDR3, is DGGITQSPKYLFRKEGQNVTLSCEQNLNHDAMYWYRQDPGQGLRLIYYSQIVNDFQKGDIAEGYSVSREKKESFPLTVTSAQKNPTAFYLCASGQVGVSTDTQYFGPGTRLTVL.

This chain links TRBV6-5 with TRBJ1-2, with TRBD1 matching 12 bases. Germline CDR1 is MNHEY and CDR2 is SVGAGI. V trimming: 6 bases; J trimming: 1 base; junction bases outside the gene matches: 3. The CDR3 length is 15 residues. The CDR3 coding sequence is TGTGCCAGCAGGGGGACAGGGGGCGGTAACTATGGCTACACCTTC. This codes for CASRGTGGGNYGYTF.

The chain combines TRBV19 with TRBJ1-5; 12 bases match TRBD1. After removal of 7 bases from V and 9 bases from J, the junction contained 10 bases not matched to a gene. There are 15 residues in the CDR3. The germline gives CDR1 LNHDA, CDR2 SQIVND (reference sequence). This CDR3 reads CASTPGGQGASPQHF. CDR3 sequence (DNA): TGTGCCAGTACCCCAGGGGGACAGGGGGCCTCGCCCCAGCATTTT.

This chain connects TRBV3-1 (or the pseudogene TRBV3-2) to TRBJ2-3; the D is unclear. The V gene lost 5 bases and the J gene lost 8 bases, with 11 bases spanning the gap. The length of the CDR3 is 12 residues. Germline CDR1 reads LGHDT; CDR2 reads YNNKEL (reference sequence). The chain's CDR3 is CASSSTTGTQYF. In nucleotides, the CDR3 is TGTGCCAGCAGCTCCACTACCGGTACGCAGTATTTT.

The chain is built from TRBV6-2 or TRBV6-3 and TRBJ2-7, with 7 nucleotides matching TRBD1. J lost 6 bases, V lost 5 bases, and 4 bases had no gene match. From germline, CDR1 is MNHEY and CDR2 SVGEGT. CDR3 length: 12 amino acids. The CDR3 is CASSRDSLEQYF. CDR3 DNA sequence: TGTGCCAGCAGTCGGGACAGTCTCGAGCAGTACTTC.

The J gene is TRBJ1-2, the V gene TRBV5-4; no definite D call. The V gene lost 4 bases and the J gene lost 1 base, with 11 bases spanning the gap. CDR3 length: 14 amino acids. The germline V gene encodes CDR1 SGHNT and CDR2 YYREEE (reference sequence). The CDR3 bases are TGTGCCAGCAGCACCGACAACGGTAACTATGGCTACACCTTC. Its protein is CASSTDNGNYGYTF.

This clone was picked up one time. J is TRBJ1-1 and V is TRBV19; no reliable D call. With 1 base removed from V and 0 bases from J, the gap between germline ends came to 12 bases. The CDR3 covers 16 residues. Germline V gene sequence: CDR1 LNHDA, CDR2 SQIVND (reference sequence). CDR3 sequence: CASSIGSRPMNTEAFF. The CDR3 DNA is TGTGCCAGTAGTATAGGATCCAGGCCTATGAACACTGAAGCTTTCTTT.

J is TRBJ1-2 and V is TRBV7-2; D is unclear. The V gene's germline CDR1 is SGHTA and CDR2 FQGNSA. Trimming stripped 5 bases from V and 8 bases from J, with 18 bases between. The CDR3 loop spans 14 amino acids. The CDR3 loop is CASSPVPHLGGYTF. The CDR3 nucleotides are TGTGCCAGCAGCCCCGTTCCCCACCTAGGAGGCTACACCTTC.

The count of this clone is one. CDR3 coding DNA: TGTGCCAGCAGCGTAAAAGCGGGAGGGGGGAATGAGCAGTTCTTC. Translation gives CASSVKAGGGNEQFF. The rearrangement links TRBV9 to TRBJ2-1; TRBD2 matches 10 bases. V lost 1 base, J lost 7 bases, and 5 bases stayed unmatched. CDR3 size: 15 residues. The germline gives CDR1 SGDLS, CDR2 YYNGEE.

The genes are TRBV18 and TRBJ1-2; the D gene is possibly TRBD1 (5 bases). Germline CDR1 reads KGHSH; CDR2 reads LQKENI. The CDR3 spans 14 residues. V gave up 5 bases and J gave up 6 bases, with 16 bases separating them. CDR3 loop: CASSADAGLHGYTF. The CDR3, as DNA: TGTGCCAGCTCAGCAGACGCAGGGCTACATGGCTACACCTTC.